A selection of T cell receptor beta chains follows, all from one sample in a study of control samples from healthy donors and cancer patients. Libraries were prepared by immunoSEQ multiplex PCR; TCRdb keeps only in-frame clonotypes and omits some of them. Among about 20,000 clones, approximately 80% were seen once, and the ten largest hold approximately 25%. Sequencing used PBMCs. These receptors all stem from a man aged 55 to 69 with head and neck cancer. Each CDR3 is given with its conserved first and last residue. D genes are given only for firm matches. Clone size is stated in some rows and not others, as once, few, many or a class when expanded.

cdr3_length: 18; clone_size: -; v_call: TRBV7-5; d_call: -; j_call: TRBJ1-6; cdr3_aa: CARSPRTTTSSYNSPLHF; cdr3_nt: TGTGCCAGAAGCCCAAGAACCACCACGAGCTCCTATAATTCACCCCTCCACTTT
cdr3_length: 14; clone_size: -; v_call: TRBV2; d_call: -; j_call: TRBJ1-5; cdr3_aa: CASSNDGSNQPQHF; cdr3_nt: TGTGCCAGCAGTAATGACGGTAGCAATCAGCCCCAGCATTTT
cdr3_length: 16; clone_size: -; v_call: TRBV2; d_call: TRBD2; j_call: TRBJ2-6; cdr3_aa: CARGGLAGSGANVLTF; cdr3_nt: TGTGCCAGAGGAGGACTAGCGGGATCTGGGGCCAACGTCCTGACTTTC
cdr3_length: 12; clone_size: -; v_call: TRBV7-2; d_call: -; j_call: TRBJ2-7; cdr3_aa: CASGIQSYEQYF; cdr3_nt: TGTGCCAGCGGAATCCAATCCTACGAGCAGTACTTC
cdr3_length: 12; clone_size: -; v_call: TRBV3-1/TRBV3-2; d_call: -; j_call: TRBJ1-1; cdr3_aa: CASSQPGASAFF; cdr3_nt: TGTGCCAGCAGCCAACCGGGGGCAAGTGCTTTCTTT
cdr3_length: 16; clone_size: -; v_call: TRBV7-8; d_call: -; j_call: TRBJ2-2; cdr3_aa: CASSLVGTANTGELFF; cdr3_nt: TGTGCCAGCAGCTTAGTGGGCACCGCGAACACCGGGGAGCTGTTTTTT
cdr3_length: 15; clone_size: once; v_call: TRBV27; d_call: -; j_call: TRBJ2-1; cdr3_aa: CASSLGQPSYNEQFF; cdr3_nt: TGTGCCAGCAGTCTAGGACAGCCCTCCTACAATGAGCAGTTCTTC
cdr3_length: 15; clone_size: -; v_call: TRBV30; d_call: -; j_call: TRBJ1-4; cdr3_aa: CAWSPPGAGNEKLFF; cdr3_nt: TGTGCCTGGAGTCCCCCGGGGGCAGGGAATGAAAAACTGTTTTTT
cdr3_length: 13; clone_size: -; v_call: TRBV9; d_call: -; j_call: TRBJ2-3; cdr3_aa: CASSPHSTDTQYF; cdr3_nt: TGTGCCAGCAGCCCCCATAGCACAGATACGCAGTATTTT
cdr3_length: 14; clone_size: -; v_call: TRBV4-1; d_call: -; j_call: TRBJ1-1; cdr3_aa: CASARTGGNTEAFF; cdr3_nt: TGCGCCAGCGCCCGTACCGGGGGGAACACTGAAGCTTTCTTT
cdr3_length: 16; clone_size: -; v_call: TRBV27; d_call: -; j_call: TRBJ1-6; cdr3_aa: CASSLRAGDSYSPLHF; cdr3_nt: TGTGCCAGCAGTTTAAGGGCAGGGGATTCCTATTCACCCCTCCACTTT
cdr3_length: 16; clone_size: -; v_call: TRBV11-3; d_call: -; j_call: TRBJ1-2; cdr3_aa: CASSLEGRGGNYGYTF; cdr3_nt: TGTGCCAGCAGCTTAGAAGGCCGGGGCGGGAACTATGGCTACACCTTC
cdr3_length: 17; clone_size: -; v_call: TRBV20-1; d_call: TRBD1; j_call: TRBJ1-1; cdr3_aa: CSASKLDRGFINTEAFF; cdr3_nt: TGCAGTGCTAGTAAGCTGGACAGGGGCTTCATAAACACTGAAGCTTTCTTT
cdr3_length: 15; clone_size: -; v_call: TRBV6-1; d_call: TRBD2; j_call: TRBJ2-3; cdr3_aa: CASSELAGGSDTQYF; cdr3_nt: TGTGCCAGCAGTGAACTAGCGGGGGGCTCAGATACGCAGTATTTT
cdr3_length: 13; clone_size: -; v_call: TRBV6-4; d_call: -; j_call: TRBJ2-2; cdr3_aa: CASSDSDTGELFF; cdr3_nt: TGTGCCAGCAGTGACTCGGACACCGGGGAGCTGTTTTTT
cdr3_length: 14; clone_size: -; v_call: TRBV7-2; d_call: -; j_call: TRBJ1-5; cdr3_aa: CASSLEGVSQPQHF; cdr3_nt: TGTGCCAGCAGCTTAGAGGGAGTCTCCCAGCCCCAGCATTTT
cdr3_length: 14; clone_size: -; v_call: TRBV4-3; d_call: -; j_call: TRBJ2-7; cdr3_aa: CASSQDQGSYEQYF; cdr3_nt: TGCGCCAGCAGCCAAGACCAGGGGTCCTACGAGCAGTACTTC
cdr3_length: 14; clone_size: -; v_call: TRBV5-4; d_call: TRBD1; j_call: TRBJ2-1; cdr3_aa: CASSPDRDYNEQFF; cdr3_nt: TGTGCCAGCAGCCCCGACAGGGACTACAATGAGCAGTTCTTC
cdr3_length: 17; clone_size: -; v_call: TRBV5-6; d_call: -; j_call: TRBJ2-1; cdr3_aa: CASSLGAGFTFDNEQFF; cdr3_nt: TGTGCCAGCAGCTTGGGGGCCGGGTTCACATTCGACAATGAGCAGTTCTTC
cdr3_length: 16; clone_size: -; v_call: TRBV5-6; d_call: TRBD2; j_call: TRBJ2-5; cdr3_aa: CASSLRGTSGRETQYF; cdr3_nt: TGTGCCAGCAGCTTGCGCGGGACTAGCGGGAGAGAGACCCAGTACTTC
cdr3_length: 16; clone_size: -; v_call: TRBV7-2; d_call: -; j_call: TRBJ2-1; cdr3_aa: CASSSTSPIRLNEQFF; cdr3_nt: TGTGCCAGCAGCTCAACTAGCCCGATTCGGCTCAATGAGCAGTTCTTC
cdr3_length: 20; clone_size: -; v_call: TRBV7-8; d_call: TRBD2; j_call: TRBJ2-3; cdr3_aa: CASSLEVAGGVKTSTDTQYF; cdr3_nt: TGTGCCAGCAGCTTAGAGGTAGCGGGGGGGGTAAAAACTAGCACAGATACGCAGTATTTT
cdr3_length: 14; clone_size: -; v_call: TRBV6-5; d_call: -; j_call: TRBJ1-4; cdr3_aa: CASRSGATNEKLFF; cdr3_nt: TGTGCCAGCAGGAGTGGCGCAACTAATGAAAAACTGTTTTTT
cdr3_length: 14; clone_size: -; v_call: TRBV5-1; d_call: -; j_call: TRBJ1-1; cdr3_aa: CASSLGGTGRVAFF; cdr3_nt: TGCGCCAGCAGCTTGGGGGGAACAGGGCGGGTAGCTTTCTTT
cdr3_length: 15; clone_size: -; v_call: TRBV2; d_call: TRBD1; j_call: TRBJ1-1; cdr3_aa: CASSVQGHVNTEAFF; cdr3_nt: TGTGCCAGCAGTGTACAGGGGCACGTGAACACTGAAGCTTTCTTT
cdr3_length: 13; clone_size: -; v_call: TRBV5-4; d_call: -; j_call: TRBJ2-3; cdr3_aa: CASSSQNTDTQYF; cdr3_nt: TGTGCCAGCAGCTCCCAGAACACAGATACGCAGTATTTT
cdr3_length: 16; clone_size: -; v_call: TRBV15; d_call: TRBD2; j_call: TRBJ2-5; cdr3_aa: CATSRVGGGAGETQYF; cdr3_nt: TGTGCCACCAGCAGAGTCGGCGGGGGGGCCGGGGAGACCCAGTACTTC
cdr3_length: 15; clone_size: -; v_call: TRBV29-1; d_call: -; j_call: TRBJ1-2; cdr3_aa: CSVGGGRGGDYGYTF; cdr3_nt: TGCAGCGTTGGGGGAGGCAGGGGAGGGGACTATGGCTACACCTTC
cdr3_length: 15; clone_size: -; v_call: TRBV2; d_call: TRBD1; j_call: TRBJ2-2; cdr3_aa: CASVQGATNTGELFF; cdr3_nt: TGTGCCAGCGTACAGGGGGCTACGAACACCGGGGAGCTGTTTTTT
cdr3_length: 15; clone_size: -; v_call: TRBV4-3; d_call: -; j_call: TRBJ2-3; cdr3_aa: CASSQVLAFTDTQYF; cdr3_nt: TGCGCCAGCAGCCAAGTACTAGCATTTACAGATACGCAGTATTTT
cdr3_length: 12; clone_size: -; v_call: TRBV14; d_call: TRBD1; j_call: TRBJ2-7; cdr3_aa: CASRGTGLEQYF; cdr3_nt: TGTGCCAGCAGGGGGACAGGGCTCGAGCAGTACTTC
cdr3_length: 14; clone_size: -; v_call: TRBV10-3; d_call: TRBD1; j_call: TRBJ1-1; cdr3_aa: CAINQQGTNTEAFF; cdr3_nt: TGTGCCATCAACCAACAGGGGACGAACACTGAAGCTTTCTTT
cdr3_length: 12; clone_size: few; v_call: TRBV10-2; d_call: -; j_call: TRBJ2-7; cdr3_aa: CASSGTEYEQYF; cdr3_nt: TGCGCCAGCAGTGGGACAGAATACGAGCAGTACTTC
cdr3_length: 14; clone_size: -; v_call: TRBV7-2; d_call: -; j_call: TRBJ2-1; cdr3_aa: CASSPRWSYNEQFF; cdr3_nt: TGTGCCAGCAGCCCCCGGTGGTCCTACAATGAGCAGTTCTTC
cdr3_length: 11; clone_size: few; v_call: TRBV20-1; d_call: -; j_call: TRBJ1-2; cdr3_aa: CSATPDYGYTF; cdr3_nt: TGCAGTGCTACCCCCGACTATGGCTACACCTTC
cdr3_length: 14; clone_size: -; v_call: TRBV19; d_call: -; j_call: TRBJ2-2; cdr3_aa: CASNKGVNTGELFF; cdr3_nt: TGTGCCAGTAATAAGGGAGTGAACACCGGGGAGCTGTTTTTT
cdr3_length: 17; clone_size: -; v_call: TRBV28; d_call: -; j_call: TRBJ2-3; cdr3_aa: CASSLAGTPSPTDTQYF; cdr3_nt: TGTGCCAGCAGTTTAGCTGGGACTCCTTCCCCCACAGATACGCAGTATTTT
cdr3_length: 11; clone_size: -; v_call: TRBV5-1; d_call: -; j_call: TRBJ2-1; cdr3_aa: CASSSFDEQFF; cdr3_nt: TGCGCCAGCAGTTCTTTCGATGAGCAGTTCTTC
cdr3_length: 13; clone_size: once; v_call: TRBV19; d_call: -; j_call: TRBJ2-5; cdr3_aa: CASSTVRQETQYF; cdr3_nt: TGTGCCAGTAGTACTGTCAGGCAAGAGACCCAGTACTTC
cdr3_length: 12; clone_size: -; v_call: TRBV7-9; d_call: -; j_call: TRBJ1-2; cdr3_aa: CASSLRLRDYTF; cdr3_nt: TGTGCCAGCAGCTTAAGACTCAGGGACTACACCTTC
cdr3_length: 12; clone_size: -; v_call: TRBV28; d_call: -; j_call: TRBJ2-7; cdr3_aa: CASSGENYEQYF; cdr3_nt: TGTGCCAGCTCGGGGGAGAACTACGAGCAGTACTTC
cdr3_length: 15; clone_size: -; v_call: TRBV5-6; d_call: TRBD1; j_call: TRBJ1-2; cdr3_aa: CASSLIGQGDYGYTF; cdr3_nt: TGTGCCAGCAGCTTGATAGGACAGGGGGACTATGGCTACACCTTC
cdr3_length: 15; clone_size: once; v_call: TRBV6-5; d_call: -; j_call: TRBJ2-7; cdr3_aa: CASSYSKADRYEQYF; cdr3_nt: TGTGCCAGCAGTTACTCGAAGGCGGACCGCTACGAGCAGTACTTC
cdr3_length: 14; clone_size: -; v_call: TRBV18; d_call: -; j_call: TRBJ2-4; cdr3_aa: CASSPVRQQNIQYF; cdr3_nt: TGTGCCAGCTCACCGGTTCGGCAGCAAAACATTCAGTACTTC
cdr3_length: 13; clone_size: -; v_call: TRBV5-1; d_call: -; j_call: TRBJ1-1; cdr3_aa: CASSLRFGTEAFF; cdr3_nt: TGCGCCAGCAGCTTGCGATTCGGGACTGAAGCTTTCTTT
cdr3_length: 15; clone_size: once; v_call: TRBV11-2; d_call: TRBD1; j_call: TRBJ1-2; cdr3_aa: CASSFTGGWNYGYTF; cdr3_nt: TGTGCCAGCAGTTTTACAGGGGGCTGGAACTATGGCTACACCTTC
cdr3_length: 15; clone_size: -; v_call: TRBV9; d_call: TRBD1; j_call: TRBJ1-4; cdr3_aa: CASSVGAGGTEKLFF; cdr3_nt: TGTGCCAGCAGCGTAGGTGCAGGGGGAACTGAAAAACTGTTTTTT
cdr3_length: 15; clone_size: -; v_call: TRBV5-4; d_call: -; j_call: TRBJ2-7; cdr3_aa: CASSLEGGLSYEQYF; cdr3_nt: TGTGCCAGCAGCTTGGAGGGCGGGCTCTCCTACGAGCAGTACTTC
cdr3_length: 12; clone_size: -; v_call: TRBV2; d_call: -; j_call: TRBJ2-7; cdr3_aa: CASRLGYYEQYF; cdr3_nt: TGTGCCAGCCGGTTGGGGTACTACGAGCAGTACTTC
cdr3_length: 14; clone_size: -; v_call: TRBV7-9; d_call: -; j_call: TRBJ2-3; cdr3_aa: CASSFAGMSDTQYF; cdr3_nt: TGTGCCAGCAGCTTCGCGGGAATGTCAGATACGCAGTATTTT
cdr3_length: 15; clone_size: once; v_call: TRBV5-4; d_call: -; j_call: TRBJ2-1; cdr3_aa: CASSLDASSYNEQFF; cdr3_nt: TGTGCCAGCAGCTTAGACGCTAGCTCCTACAATGAGCAGTTCTTC
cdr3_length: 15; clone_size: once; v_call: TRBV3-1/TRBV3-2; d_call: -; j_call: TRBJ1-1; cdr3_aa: CASSQDFMGSTEAFF; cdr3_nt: TGTGCCAGCAGCCAAGATTTCATGGGGTCCACTGAAGCTTTCTTT
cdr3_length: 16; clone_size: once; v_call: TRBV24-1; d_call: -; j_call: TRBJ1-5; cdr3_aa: CATSESRDPPGQPQHF; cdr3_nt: TGTGCCACCAGTGAGTCCCGGGACCCACCGGGGCAGCCCCAGCATTTT